Listed below are T cell receptor beta chains from one sample, sequenced in a study of CD8+ T cells in alopecia areata. The protocol was immunoSEQ multiplex PCR, while the TCRdb copy is restricted to in-frame clones and leaves out a portion. The sample includes 95,000 to 100,000 clones, about 61% of them seen just once. The sequencing here drew on CD8+ T cells sorted from blood, taken at approximately week 61, from a patient treated with tofacitinib. Receptors were obtained from a human donor with alopecia areata. Each CDR3 is given with its conserved first and last residue. Fields, in order: D gene, CDR3 length, clone size, V gene, J gene, CDR3 DNA, CDR3 protein. D genes are given only for firm matches. Clone size is shown for a subset of rows, as once, few, many or a class of expanded clone.

d_gene: TRBD2
len: 14
abundance: -
v_gene: TRBV30
j_gene: TRBJ2-1
CDR3nt: TGTGCCGGATTACTAGCGGGGCCCCACAATGAGCAGTTCTTC
CDR3aa: CAGLLAGPHNEQFF

d_gene: -
len: 13
abundance: -
v_gene: TRBV12-5
j_gene: TRBJ1-2
CDR3nt: TGTGCTAGTGGCCTTAGCCCTTGGGAGGCCTACACCTTC
CDR3aa: CASGLSPWEAYTF

d_gene: -
len: 14
abundance: once
v_gene: TRBV5-6
j_gene: TRBJ1-6
CDR3nt: TGTGCCAGCAGCTCGATTGGGGATAATTCACCCCTCCACTTT
CDR3aa: CASSSIGDNSPLHF

d_gene: -
len: 14
abundance: -
v_gene: TRBV15
j_gene: TRBJ2-1
CDR3nt: TGTGCCACCAGCGGCCGAAGTGGTGTCAATGAGCAGTTCTTC
CDR3aa: CATSGRSGVNEQFF

d_gene: -
len: 14
abundance: -
v_gene: TRBV2
j_gene: TRBJ2-1
CDR3nt: TGTGCCAGCAGCGAGCGATCCACCTACAATGAGCAGTTCTTC
CDR3aa: CASSERSTYNEQFF

d_gene: -
len: 15
abundance: -
v_gene: TRBV6-5
j_gene: TRBJ2-5
CDR3nt: TGTGCCAGCACCGGTGGAAACCCCGTAGGGGAGACCCAGTACTTC
CDR3aa: CASTGGNPVGETQYF

d_gene: TRBD1
len: 16
abundance: -
v_gene: TRBV19
j_gene: TRBJ1-5
CDR3nt: TGTGCCAGTAGTATAGGGGAGGGGGCGAGCAATCAGCCCCAGCATTTT
CDR3aa: CASSIGEGASNQPQHF

d_gene: TRBD1
len: 12
abundance: -
v_gene: TRBV30
j_gene: TRBJ2-5
CDR3nt: TGTGCCTGGAGGGGGACAGGCGCAGAGCAGTACTTC
CDR3aa: CAWRGTGAEQYF

d_gene: -
len: 15
abundance: -
v_gene: TRBV27
j_gene: TRBJ2-7
CDR3nt: TGTGCCAGCAGTTTATCGAGCGGCGGTAACTACGAACAGTACTTC
CDR3aa: CASSLSSGGNYEQYF

d_gene: -
len: 14
abundance: -
v_gene: TRBV27
j_gene: TRBJ1-5
CDR3nt: TGTGCCAGCAGGTCCTTGTATAGCAATCAGCCCCAGCATTTT
CDR3aa: CASRSLYSNQPQHF

d_gene: -
len: 16
abundance: -
v_gene: TRBV27
j_gene: TRBJ2-5
CDR3nt: TGTGCCAGCAGTTTAAGCCACTACTACTTAGGGGAGACCCAGTACTTC
CDR3aa: CASSLSHYYLGETQYF

d_gene: -
len: 10
abundance: -
v_gene: TRBV9
j_gene: TRBJ1-1
CDR3nt: TGTGCCAGCGGACCACTGGGGGCTTTCTTT
CDR3aa: CASGPLGAFF

d_gene: -
len: 15
abundance: few
v_gene: TRBV10-2
j_gene: TRBJ1-1
CDR3nt: TGCGCCAGCAGTGAGTCCAATTCAAGGAGCACTGAAGCTTTCTTT
CDR3aa: CASSESNSRSTEAFF

d_gene: -
len: 15
abundance: once
v_gene: TRBV6-5
j_gene: TRBJ2-2
CDR3nt: TGTGCCACCACCCCGAGCCCGATGGGTACCGGGGAGCTGTTTTTT
CDR3aa: CATTPSPMGTGELFF

d_gene: -
len: 13
abundance: few
v_gene: TRBV10-3
j_gene: TRBJ2-7
CDR3nt: TGTGCCATCACCAGAGCTGCCGAGTCGGAGCAGTACTTC
CDR3aa: CAITRAAESEQYF

d_gene: TRBD1
len: 15
abundance: -
v_gene: TRBV2
j_gene: TRBJ2-2
CDR3nt: TGTGCCAGCAGTGAGGACAGGGGGGGCACCGGGGAGCTGTTTTTT
CDR3aa: CASSEDRGGTGELFF

d_gene: TRBD2
len: 14
abundance: -
v_gene: TRBV7-6
j_gene: TRBJ2-7
CDR3nt: TGTGCCAGCAGTGTAGCGGGGGGGCCCGGCGAGCAGTACTTC
CDR3aa: CASSVAGGPGEQYF

d_gene: -
len: 13
abundance: few
v_gene: TRBV29-1
j_gene: TRBJ1-1
CDR3nt: TGCAGCGTTTTCCGGGACACGAACACTGAAGCTTTCTTT
CDR3aa: CSVFRDTNTEAFF

d_gene: -
len: 13
abundance: -
v_gene: TRBV6-5
j_gene: TRBJ1-2
CDR3nt: TGTGCCAGCAGTTCCGGGGATAACTATGGCTACACCTTC
CDR3aa: CASSSGDNYGYTF

d_gene: -
len: 15
abundance: few
v_gene: TRBV13
j_gene: TRBJ1-6
CDR3nt: TGTGCCAGCAGCTTAGGCCTTCGGGGTGATTCACCCCTCCACTTT
CDR3aa: CASSLGLRGDSPLHF

d_gene: TRBD1
len: 14
abundance: -
v_gene: TRBV27
j_gene: TRBJ1-6
CDR3nt: TGTGCCAGCAGGGGACAGGAGTATAATTCACCCCTCCACTTT
CDR3aa: CASRGQEYNSPLHF

d_gene: TRBD1
len: 16
abundance: -
v_gene: TRBV7-9
j_gene: TRBJ2-3
CDR3nt: TGTGCCAGCAGCTTAGGCACAGGGGGGTCCAGAGATACGCAGTATTTT
CDR3aa: CASSLGTGGSRDTQYF

d_gene: -
len: 15
abundance: -
v_gene: TRBV25-1
j_gene: TRBJ2-6
CDR3nt: TGTGCCAGCAGTTTCTGGAGGACTGGGGCCAACGTCCTGACTTTC
CDR3aa: CASSFWRTGANVLTF

d_gene: -
len: 12
abundance: -
v_gene: TRBV29-1
j_gene: TRBJ2-7
CDR3nt: TGCAGCGCAACGGACGGCTCCTACGAGCAGTACTTC
CDR3aa: CSATDGSYEQYF

d_gene: TRBD1
len: 17
abundance: few
v_gene: TRBV10-3
j_gene: TRBJ2-5
CDR3nt: TGTGCCATCAGTGAACGCTCACAGGGGCCTTACCAAGAGACCCAGTACTTC
CDR3aa: CAISERSQGPYQETQYF

d_gene: -
len: 15
abundance: -
v_gene: TRBV2
j_gene: TRBJ2-1
CDR3nt: TGTGCCAGCAGCGTGGACAGAAATACCTACAATGAGCAGTTCTTC
CDR3aa: CASSVDRNTYNEQFF

d_gene: -
len: 13
abundance: few
v_gene: TRBV4-2
j_gene: TRBJ2-1
CDR3nt: TGTGCCAGCAGCCTCGGGGGCTTGGATGAGCAGTTCTTC
CDR3aa: CASSLGGLDEQFF

d_gene: -
len: 12
abundance: -
v_gene: TRBV30
j_gene: TRBJ2-3
CDR3nt: TGTGCCTGGAGTGTCCGGGCAGATACGCAGTATTTT
CDR3aa: CAWSVRADTQYF